What follows is one TCR beta chain and its context. TCRdb's copy holds only in-frame clones and misses some; the assay was immunoSEQ multiplex PCR. The data contain roughly 15,000 clones, about 80% of them singletons. This sample is drawn from a study of tumour-infiltrating T cells in Burkitt lymphoma. The wider study: Survival, overall and progression-free, tracked with productive clonality.

CDR3 length equals 14 residues. The V gene's germline CDR1 is SNHLY and CDR2 FYNNEI. V lost 7 bases, J lost 7 bases, and 18 bases lay in between. The source of this sequence is a human donor with diffuse large B-cell lymphoma. The V call is TRBV2, the J call TRBJ2-3; no definite D call. What was sequenced was tumor tissue. CDR3: CASIHRLEQNTQYF. As DNA, the CDR3 is TGTGCCAGCATTCACAGACTGGAACAAAATACGCAGTATTTT.